This T cell receptor (beta chain) was profiled in a study of blood T cell repertoires in COVID-19. Study at large: COVID-19 samples, acute and convalescent, were from the United States, Italy and Spain. T cells, B-cell-depleted T cells, or PBMCs provided the cDNA or gDNA that served as material.

The CDR3 is made up of 13 amino acids. Germline V gene data show CDR1 as LNHDA and CDR2 as SQIVND (reference sequence). Between the trimmed V and J ends, which lost 4 bases and 10 bases, there was a span of 11 bases. In the original workflow: How many nucleated cells were present was estimated from reference gene primer amplification. This table comes from immunoSEQ multiplex PCR, and its TCRdb copy is limited to in-frame clones, with some not included. Clonal size and the V and J genes are those of that table, whereas D and trimming came from the DNA. The repertoire includes roughly 100,000 clones, roughly 79% of them detected once, and over 9% sits in the top ten.

The origin of this receptor is an older woman with acute or convalescent COVID-19. The chain combines TRBV19 with TRBJ1-6, with D perhaps TRBD1 (5 bases). Sequencing was carried out using peripheral blood. The CDR3 loop reads CASSRDRGSPLHF. The CDR3 nucleotides read TGTGCCAGTAGTAGAGACAGAGGATCACCCCTCCACTTT.